This T cell receptor (beta chain) was captured by sequencing in a study of T cell repertoires in cytomegalovirus infection. Study details: Well-studied HLA-B-restricted epitopes and recently identified HLA-C-restricted epitopes of CMV were both used in the study. Public TCR beta signatures were indicative of both CMV infection and a matching HLA type.

Study-wide findings and caveats: Cumulative public TCR beta family frequency identified carriers of CMV plus the relevant HLA. In two of eight donors, the top clonotype was HLA-C-restricted CMV-specific.

Worth noting for this clonotype: The antigen remains unidentified.

V lost 0 bases, J lost 8 bases, and 11 bases lay in between. The CDR3 sequence is 13 residues long. Looked up from germline, CDR1 is SGDLS and CDR2 is YYNGEE. MiXCR, run by TCRdb on the reads, gives a single entry per CDR3 protein. Of about a million distinct CDR3 sequences listed, about a third were seen once; the top ten hold about an eighth. The sample was cultured CD8+ T cells from PBMCs, taken from culture after CMV antigen stimulation. V and J are TRBV9 and TRBJ1-2; tentative D call: TRBD1 (5 bases). This clonotype originated in a human donor in good health (CMV status not recorded). Some clones in this sample may be carry-over from other donors' samples. CDR3 region: CASSVGGLSGYTF. CDR3 nucleotides: TGTGCCAGCAGCGTAGGGGGGTTATCCGGCTACACCTTC.